Many counts were recorded for the clone carrying this T cell receptor beta chain. Each CDR3 protein gets one entry after TCRdb re-called the RT-PCR reads with MiXCR. The table has hundreds of thousands of distinct CDR3 sequences, 11% to 15% seen once. CDR1 is SGHAT and CDR2 is FQDESV in the germline V gene (reference sequence). This CDR3 comprises 14 residues. V dropped 2 bases and J dropped 3 bases, with 10 bases sitting between them. This clonotype was obtained from a female donor in good health, serving as a healthy control. The sequenced sample consisted of memory CD4+ T cells from blood. This rearrangement joins TRBV11-1 to TRBJ1-1, with unresolved D. The CDR3 region is CASSLRVADTEAFF. CDR3 coding DNA: TGTGCCAGCAGCTTACGGGTTGCAGACACTGAAGCTTTCTTT.